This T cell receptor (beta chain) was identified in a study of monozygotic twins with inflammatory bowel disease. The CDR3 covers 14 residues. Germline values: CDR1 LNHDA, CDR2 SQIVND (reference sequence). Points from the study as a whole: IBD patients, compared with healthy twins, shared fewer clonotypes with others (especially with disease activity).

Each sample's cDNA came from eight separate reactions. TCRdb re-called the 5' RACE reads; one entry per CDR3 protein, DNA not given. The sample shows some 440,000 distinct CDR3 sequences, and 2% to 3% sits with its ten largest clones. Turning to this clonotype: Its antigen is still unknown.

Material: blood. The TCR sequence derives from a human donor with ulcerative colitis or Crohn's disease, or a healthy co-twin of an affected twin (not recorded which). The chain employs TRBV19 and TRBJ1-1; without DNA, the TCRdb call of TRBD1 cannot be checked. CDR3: CASSDGGRVTEAFF.